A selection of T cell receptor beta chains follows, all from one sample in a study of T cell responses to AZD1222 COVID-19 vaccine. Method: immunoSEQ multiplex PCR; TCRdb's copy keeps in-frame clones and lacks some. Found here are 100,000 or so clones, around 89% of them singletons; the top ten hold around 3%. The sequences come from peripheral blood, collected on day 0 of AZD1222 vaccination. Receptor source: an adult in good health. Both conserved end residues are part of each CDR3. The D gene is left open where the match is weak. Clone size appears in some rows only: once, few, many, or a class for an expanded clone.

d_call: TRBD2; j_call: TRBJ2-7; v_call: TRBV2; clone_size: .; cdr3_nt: TGTGCCAGGGGGACTAGCGGGAGTATCCACGAGCAGTACTTC; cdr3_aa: CARGTSGSIHEQYF
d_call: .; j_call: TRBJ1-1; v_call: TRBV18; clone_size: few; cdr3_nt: TGTGCCAGCTCACCACTATTGCGTGACACTGAAGCTTTCTTT; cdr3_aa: CASSPLLRDTEAFF
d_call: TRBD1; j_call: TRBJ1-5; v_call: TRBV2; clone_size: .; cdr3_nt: TGTGCCAGCAGTAGGGACAGGGCCAATCAGCCCCAGCATTTT; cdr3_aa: CASSRDRANQPQHF
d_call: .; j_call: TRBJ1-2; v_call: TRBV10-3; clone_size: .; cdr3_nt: TGTGCCATCAGTGAGGGAACAGGGAACTATGGCTACACCTTC; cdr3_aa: CAISEGTGNYGYTF
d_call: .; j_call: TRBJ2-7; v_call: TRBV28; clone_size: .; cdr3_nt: TGTGCCAGCAGTTTGTTGCCGGGACCAAATCCCCACGAGCAGTACTTC; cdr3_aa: CASSLLPGPNPHEQYF
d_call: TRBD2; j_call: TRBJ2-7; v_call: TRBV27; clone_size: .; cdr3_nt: TGTGCCAGCAGTTCCCGACTAGCGGGGCCCTTACACGAGCAGTACTTC; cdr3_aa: CASSSRLAGPLHEQYF
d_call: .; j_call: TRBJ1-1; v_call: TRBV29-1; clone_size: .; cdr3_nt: TGCAGCGTTATCGATCCCGGGAGCCTAAACACTGAAGCTTTCTTT; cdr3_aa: CSVIDPGSLNTEAFF
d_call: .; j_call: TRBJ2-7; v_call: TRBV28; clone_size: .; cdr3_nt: TGTGCCAGCAGTGCCCCTTCCTACGAGCAGTACTTC; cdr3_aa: CASSAPSYEQYF
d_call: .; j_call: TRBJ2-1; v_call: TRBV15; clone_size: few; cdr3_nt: TGTGCCACCAGCAGCAAATTCGGGACTGATCAGTTCTTC; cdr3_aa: CATSSKFGTDQFF
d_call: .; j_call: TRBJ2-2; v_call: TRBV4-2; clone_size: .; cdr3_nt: TGTGCCAGCAGCCAGGACCTGACCGTCTCGGGGGAGCTGTTTTTT; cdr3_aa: CASSQDLTVSGELFF
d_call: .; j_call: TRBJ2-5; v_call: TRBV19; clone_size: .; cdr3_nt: TGTGCCAGTAGTCAGGGGAGGGCAAGAGAACCCCTAGAGACCCAGTACTTC; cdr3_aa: CASSQGRAREPLETQYF
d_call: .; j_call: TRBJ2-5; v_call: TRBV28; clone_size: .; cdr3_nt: TGTGCCAGCAGCCAGAGAAGACAGTTTTTGGAGACCCAGTACTTC; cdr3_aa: CASSQRRQFLETQYF
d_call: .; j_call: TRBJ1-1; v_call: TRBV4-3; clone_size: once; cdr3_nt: TGCGCCAGCAGCCAATCTGACAGTTGGGCCACTGAAGCTTTCTTT; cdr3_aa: CASSQSDSWATEAFF
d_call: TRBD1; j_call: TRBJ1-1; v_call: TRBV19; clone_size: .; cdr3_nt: TGTGCCAGTAGTTTAGACCGGGACAGGGGCATGAACACTGAAGCTTTCTTT; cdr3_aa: CASSLDRDRGMNTEAFF
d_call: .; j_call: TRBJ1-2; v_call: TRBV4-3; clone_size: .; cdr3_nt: TGCGCCAGCAGCCAAGAAACCGGCATGTGGTCGGGTACCTTC; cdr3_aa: CASSQETGMWSGTF
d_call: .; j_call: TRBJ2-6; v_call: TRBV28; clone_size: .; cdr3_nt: TGTGCCAGCGTATCTGGGGGGATCTCTGGGGCCAACGTCCTGACTTTC; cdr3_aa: CASVSGGISGANVLTF
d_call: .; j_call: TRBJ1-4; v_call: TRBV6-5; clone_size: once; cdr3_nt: TGTGCCAGCAGTAATTTTTTCGGAACTAATGAAAAACTGTTTTTT; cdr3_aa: CASSNFFGTNEKLFF
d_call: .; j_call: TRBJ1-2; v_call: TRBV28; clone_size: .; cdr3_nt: TGTGCCAGCAGTTTCTACTCAGGGGCTGGGACCTCCAGCTATGGCTACACCTTC; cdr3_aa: CASSFYSGAGTSSYGYTF
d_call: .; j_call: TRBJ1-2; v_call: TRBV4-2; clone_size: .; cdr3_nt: TGTGCCAGCAGCCAAGAGCGTGGAGGCAGGGGTTACTATGGCTACACCTTC; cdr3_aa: CASSQERGGRGYYGYTF
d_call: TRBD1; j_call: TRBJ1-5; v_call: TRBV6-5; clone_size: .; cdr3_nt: TGTGCCAGCAGAGGACAGGGGTGGGGCAATCAGCCCCAGCATTTT; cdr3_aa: CASRGQGWGNQPQHF
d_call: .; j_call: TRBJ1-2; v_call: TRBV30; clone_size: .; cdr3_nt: TGTGCCTGGAGTGTGACAGCGGGCTACACCTTC; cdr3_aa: CAWSVTAGYTF
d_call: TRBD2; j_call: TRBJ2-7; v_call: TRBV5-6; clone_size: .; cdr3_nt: TGTGCCAGCAGCATCGAGACGACTAGCGCCGAGCAGTACTTC; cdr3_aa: CASSIETTSAEQYF
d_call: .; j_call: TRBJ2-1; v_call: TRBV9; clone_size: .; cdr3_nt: TGTGCCAGCAGAGACAGGTCTGGCAATGAGCAGTTCTTC; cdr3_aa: CASRDRSGNEQFF
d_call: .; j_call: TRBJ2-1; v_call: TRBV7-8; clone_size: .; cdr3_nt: TGTGCCAGCAGCTTAAGGTACCAACACTACAATGAGCAGTTCTTC; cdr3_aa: CASSLRYQHYNEQFF
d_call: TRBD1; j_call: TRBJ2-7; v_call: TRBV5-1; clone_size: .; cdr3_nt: TGCGCCAGCAGCCCTACCCTGACAGGGGGCTACGAGCAGTACTTC; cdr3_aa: CASSPTLTGGYEQYF
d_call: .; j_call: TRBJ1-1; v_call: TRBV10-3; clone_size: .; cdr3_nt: TGTGCCATTGGGGAACTAGGACGGGAGAACACTGAAGCTTTCTTT; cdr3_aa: CAIGELGRENTEAFF
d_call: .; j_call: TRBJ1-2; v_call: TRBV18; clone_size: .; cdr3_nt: TGTGCCAGCTCACCCGCACAGGGAGCTAACTATGGCTACACCTTC; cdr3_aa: CASSPAQGANYGYTF
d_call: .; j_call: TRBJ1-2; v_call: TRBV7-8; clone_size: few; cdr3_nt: TGTGCCAGCAGCTTATGGGGGGATGGCTACACCTTC; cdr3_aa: CASSLWGDGYTF
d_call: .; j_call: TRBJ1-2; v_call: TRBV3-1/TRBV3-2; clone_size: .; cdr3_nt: TGTGCCAGCAGCCGAGCGGGGGGGGCCGACACCTTC; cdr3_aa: CASSRAGGADTF
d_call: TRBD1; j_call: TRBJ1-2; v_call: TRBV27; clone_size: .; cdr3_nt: TGTGCCAGCAGTGAAACGGGACAGTTCAATGGCTACACCTTC; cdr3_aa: CASSETGQFNGYTF
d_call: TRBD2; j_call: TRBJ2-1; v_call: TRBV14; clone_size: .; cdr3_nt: TGTGCCAGCAGCCATTCTAGCGGGAGTTGGGGCTCGTATGAGCAGTTCTTC; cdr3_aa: CASSHSSGSWGSYEQFF